These 10 T cell receptor beta chains were sequenced from one sample in a study of blood T cell repertoires in COVID-19. The data were produced by immunoSEQ multiplex PCR, yet TCRdb's version contains in-frame clones alone and is incomplete. The data contain 150,000 to 200,000 clones, around 85% of them seen just once; the ten biggest clones take up under 9.5%. Source material: peripheral blood. Receptors were obtained from a man aged 50-60 years with active or convalescent COVID-19.

As concerns this clone: This may arise from a read error, as a much more abundant clone is one base away. The rearrangement uses TRBV3-1 (or the pseudogene TRBV3-2) and TRBJ1-1; D gene ambiguous. The germline V gene encodes CDR1 LGHDT and CDR2 YNNKEL (reference sequence). This CDR3 is 13 amino acids long. Trimming took off 4 bases at V and 0 bases at J, with 6 bases between the two ends. Written as DNA, the CDR3 is TGTGCCAGCAGCCCCCAAATGAACACTGAAGCTTTCTTT. It encodes CASSPQMNTEAFF.

The chain is built from TRBV11-2 and TRBJ2-5, with TRBD2 matching over 15 bases. J was trimmed by 5 bases and V by 4 bases; bases with no gene match: 2. The CDR3 length is 15 residues. Germline assignment: CDR1 SGHAT and CDR2 FQNNGV. The CDR3 is CASSSGTSGGETQYF. The CDR3, as DNA: TGTGCCAGCAGCTCTGGGACTAGCGGGGGGGAGACCCAGTACTTC.

Note on this clone: This sample includes further DNA sequences coding for the same CDR3. This chain links TRBV12-3 or TRBV12-4 with TRBJ1-1; TRBD1 might be the D (5 bases). Trimming pared 5 bases from V and 5 bases from J, leaving 12 bases between. This CDR3 is 13 amino acids long. CDR3 protein: CASSPGVGTEAFF. Written as DNA, the CDR3 is TGTGCCAGCAGTCCGGGGGTCGGGACTGAAGCTTTCTTT.

This clone was seen only once. The chain carries TRBV28 and TRBJ2-7; D perhaps matches TRBD1 (6 bases). CDR3 length: 14 amino acids. CDR1 and CDR2 from the germline V gene are MDHEN and SYDVKM. Trimming removed 4 bases from V and 0 bases from J, with 10 bases in between. The CDR3 here is CASSSLGGSYEQYF. In nucleotides, the CDR3 is TGTGCCAGCAGTTCCCTAGGGGGCTCCTACGAGCAGTACTTC.

This clone occurred a few times. The chain has TRBV2 and TRBJ2-1; tentatively, D is TRBD1 (6 bases). CDR3 size: 14 residues. V was pared by 5 bases and J by 2 bases, with 10 bases between. Germline-derived CDR1 and CDR2 are SNHLY and FYNNEI. This CDR3 reads CASSYGTTYNEQFF. In DNA form, the CDR3 reads TGTGCCAGCAGTTACGGGACAACCTACAATGAGCAGTTCTTC.

The chain carries TRBV27 and TRBJ1-2, with D unresolved. The V end was cut by 5 bases, the J end by 8 bases, with 18 bases between. The CDR3 extends over 14 amino acids. The V gene's germline CDR1 is MNHEY and CDR2 SMNVEV (reference sequence). CDR3 sequence reads: CASSPRGEGWGYTF. As DNA, the CDR3 is TGTGCCAGCAGTCCCCGGGGTGAGGGTTGGGGCTACACCTTC.

This chain joins TRBV5-6 and TRBJ1-2; D unclear. From germline, CDR1 is SGHDT and CDR2 YYEEEE. The CDR3 is made up of 14 amino acids. Deletions cut 4 bases from V and 5 bases from J, with 15 bases between. CDR3 loop: CASSPRSREYGYTF. The CDR3 coding sequence is TGTGCCAGCAGCCCCCGTTCTCGGGAGTATGGCTACACCTTC.

The chain carries TRBV29-1 and TRBJ1-5, with 7 bases identical to TRBD1. V dropped 7 bases and J dropped 4; count of bases not matched to a gene: 10. The germline V gene has CDR1 SQVTM and CDR2 ANQGSEA. CDR3 length: 14 amino acids. The CDR3 loop is CSATGTAINQPQHF. The CDR3 DNA reads as TGCAGCGCAACCGGGACAGCGATTAATCAGCCCCAGCATTTT. Supplemented by reference TRBV29-1 and TRBJ1-5, the full variable domain reads SAVISQKPSRDICQRGTSLTIQCQVDSQVTMMFWYRQQPGQSLTLIATANQGSEATYESGFVIDKFPISRPNLTFSTLTVSNMSPEDSSIYLCSATGTAINQPQHFGDGTRLSIL.

This chain links TRBV7-6 with TRBJ1-1; D may be TRBD1 (6 bases). Germline CDR1 SGHVS, CDR2 FNYEAQ. CDR3 size: 19 residues. Trimming took 0 bases from V and 0 from J, leaving 20 bases between them. CDR3 in amino acids: CASSLAYRRGRDVNTEAFF. The CDR3 region has the DNA TGTGCCAGCAGCTTAGCGTATAGGAGGGGGAGGGATGTGAACACTGAAGCTTTCTTT.

The gene calls are TRBV28 and TRBJ1-2; D gene unclear. The CDR3 is 10 residues long. The germline V gene encodes CDR1 MDHEN and CDR2 SYDVKM. With 10 bases removed from V and 6 bases from J, the gap between germline ends came to 9 bases. The CDR3 nucleotides read TGTGCCACCCTTAGTCATGGCTACACCTTC. It translates to CATLSHGYTF.